The clone carrying this T cell receptor (beta chain) was recorded many times. Its matching antigen is unknown. Trimming shortened V by 7 bases and J by 4 bases, and 11 bases separated the two germline ends. In germline, CDR1 is SGHRS, CDR2 YFSETQ. The CDR3 runs to 13 residues. The data were obtained in a study of T cells in Graves' hyperthyroidism and ophthalmopathy. Study-wide results and caveats: Classification by a 13 V-J model distinguished ophthalmopathy from stable hyperthyroidism.

The CDR3 regions of TCR beta were amplified from RNA transcripts. With the HTBI primer set, the TCR CDR3 went through a first round of RT-PCR. In TCRdb, the multiplex PCR reads were re-called with MiXCR into one record per CDR3 protein. The sample holds roughly 400,000 distinct CDR3 sequences, around 15% seen once. Patients having uncontrolled infection, another autoimmune disease, pregnancy or lactation were not included. Fresh peripheral blood, approximately 10 ml, yielded the PBMCs. This sequence was found in a man aged 50 to 59 with Graves' ophthalmopathy. The specimen was blood. V is TRBV5-1 and J is TRBJ2-2; D gene ambiguous. CDR3 sequence reads: CASLKTGTGELFF. In nucleotides, the CDR3 is TGCGCCAGCCTAAAGACGGGCACCGGGGAGCTGTTTTTT.